These 18 T cell receptor beta chains were all obtained from the same sample, sequenced in a study of CD8+CD57+ T cells in acquired aplastic anemia. Genomic DNA provided the template from which TCR beta VDJ and CDR3 profiles were obtained. TCRdb analysed the reads with MiXCR anew, one entry per CDR3 protein. The data show 150,000 to 200,000 distinct CDR3 sequences, around half seen once. Sequenced patients had shown CD8+CD57+ cell expansion by flow cytometry. The specimen sequenced was sorted CD4+, CD8+, or CD8+CD57+ T cells (not recorded which) from PBMCs. These receptors originate from a human donor with aplastic anemia.

This clonotype occurred many times. The chain links TRBV24-1 to TRBJ1-5, with no clear D. In germline, CDR1 is KGHDR, CDR2 SFDVKD. Trimming shortened V by 12 bases and J by 2 bases, and 16 bases separated the two germline ends. The CDR3 covers 14 residues. CDR3 in DNA: TGTGCCTCAATTAGGGTCGAGCGCAATCAGCCCCAGCATTTT. Its translation is CASIRVERNQPQHF.

This clonotype appeared many times. The rearrangement uses TRBV19 and TRBJ1-6, with a weak D call TRBD1 (5 bases). The CDR3 extends over 14 amino acids. Per germline, CDR1 LNHDA and CDR2 SQIVND (reference sequence). V lost 7 bases to trimming and J lost 3 bases, with 10 bases between them. The CDR3 region is CASTGTVYNSPLHF. The CDR3 region has the DNA TGTGCCAGTACCGGGACGGTCTATAATTCACCCCTCCACTTT.

The chain joins TRBV7-2 to TRBJ2-2; D is unresolved. V gave up 4 bases and J gave up 6 bases, with 12 bases separating them. The CDR3 sequence is 14 residues long. Germline values: CDR1 SGHTA, CDR2 FQGNSA. The CDR3 bases are TGTGCCAGCAGCTCACTACCTGGGGCCGGGGAGCTGTTTTTT. It specifies CASSSLPGAGELFF. The variable domain in full, completed from reference TRBV7-2 and TRBJ2-2, reads GAGVSQSPSNKVTEKGKDVELRCDPISGHTALYWYRQSLGQGLEFLIYFQGNSAPDKSGLPSDRFSAERTGGSVSTLTIQRTQQEDSAVYLCASSSLPGAGELFFGEGSRLTVL.

The chain couples TRBV12-3 or TRBV12-4 to TRBJ2-3, with 11 nucleotides matching TRBD1. V lost 6 bases and J lost 6; bases outside the gene matches: 5. The CDR3 has 14 amino acids. The CDR3 DNA is TGTGCCAGCAGGGTAGGACAGGGGGCTGATACGCAGTATTTT. It codes for CASRVGQGADTQYF.

This clonotype showed up many times. The chain employs TRBV6-1 and TRBJ2-1, with 8 nucleotides matching TRBD2. This CDR3 region has 16 residues. Per germline, CDR1 MNHNS and CDR2 SASEGT. Losses at the gene ends were 7 bases for V and 6 bases for J; bases not matched to a gene: 14. The CDR3 protein is CASIWSVGGDLNEQFF. In nucleotides, the CDR3 is TGTGCCAGCATCTGGTCAGTCGGGGGGGACCTCAATGAGCAGTTCTTC.

This clonotype showed up just a few times. The chain carries TRBV20-1 and TRBJ1-2; D is undetermined. Germline CDR1 and CDR2: DFQATT and SNEGSKA (reference sequence). CDR3 length equals 14 residues. With 3 bases removed from V and 5 bases from J, the gap between germline ends came to 16 bases. The CDR3 is CSARDPAGEYGYTF. The CDR3, as DNA: TGCAGTGCTAGGGATCCGGCGGGCGAATATGGCTACACCTTC.

This clonotype was seen only once. The chain links TRBV6-1 to TRBJ2-7; the match to TRBD1 covers 9 bases. CDR3 length equals 15 residues. Losses at the gene ends were 7 bases for V and 7 bases for J; bases not matched to a gene: 14. Germline CDR1 and CDR2: MNHNS and SASEGT. In DNA, the CDR3 is TGTGCCAGCATCAAAACTTGGGACAGGGCTATGGAGCAGTACTTC. This translates into CASIKTWDRAMEQYF.

The gene calls are TRBV2 and TRBJ1-4, with D possibly matching TRBD1 (6 bases). The ends were cut back, 5 bases at V and 7 bases at J, with 11 bases in the middle. CDR1 and CDR2 from the germline V gene are SNHLY and FYNNEI. The CDR3 has 13 amino acids. The CDR3 nucleotides are TGTGCCAGCAGTCCAGGGGAGGTTGAAAAACTGTTTTTT. It is translated as CASSPGEVEKLFF. Full variable domain (missing parts from reference TRBV2 and TRBJ1-4): EPEVTQTPSHQVTQMGQEVILRCVPISNHLYFYWYRQILGQKVEFLVSFYNNEISEKSEIFDDQFSVERPDGSNFTLKIRSTKLEDSAMYFCASSPGEVEKLFFGSGTQLSVL.

This clonotype was counted many times. The chain joins TRBV6-1 to TRBJ1-1; 9 bases agree with TRBD1. The CDR3 is 13 amino acids. V shed 6 bases, J shed 7 bases, and the junction held 6 bases outside the gene matches. The V gene's germline CDR1 is MNHNS and CDR2 SASEGT. The CDR3 bases are TGTGCCAGCAGCCGGACAGGGGTGAATGAAGCTTTCTTT. Residues: CASSRTGVNEAFF.

This clonotype was picked up many times. The V gene is TRBV20-1, the J gene TRBJ1-1; the match to TRBD1 covers 10 bases. The J segment lost 7 bases and the V segment lost 2 bases, leaving 7 bases of the junction unmatched. There are 14 residues in the CDR3. Per germline, CDR1 DFQATT and CDR2 SNEGSKA (reference sequence). The CDR3: CSARSTGGRNEAFF. DNA for the CDR3: TGCAGTGCTAGATCGACAGGGGGCAGGAATGAAGCTTTCTTT.

Many counts were recorded for this clonotype. The J gene is TRBJ2-5, the V gene TRBV6-2 or TRBV6-3, with 10 bases lining up with TRBD2. V lost 6 bases to trimming and J lost 1 base; unmatched junction nucleotides: 5. The CDR3 consists of 15 residues. CDR1 is MNHEY, CDR2 SVGEGT, per germline. CDR3 nucleotide sequence: TGTGCCAGCAGAATACTAGCGGGACCCCAAGAGACCCAGTACTTC. Translated: CASRILAGPQETQYF.

This clonotype was seen repeatedly, ten times or more. The J gene is TRBJ2-7, the V gene TRBV29-1, with D possibly being TRBD2 (6 bases). Germline lookup yields CDR1 SQVTM and CDR2 ANQGSEA. This CDR3 comprises 15 residues. V shed 5 bases and J shed 2 bases, with 19 bases lying between them. The CDR3 nucleotides are TGCAGCGTTTTAGGTGTCGGGGGAGTCCCCTACGAGCAGTACTTC. Translation gives CSVLGVGGVPYEQYF.

This clonotype was counted ten times or more. This chain joins TRBV12-3 or TRBV12-4 and TRBJ2-5; TRBD2 aligns across 9 bases. Unmatched junction bases numbered 2, after V lost 2 bases and J lost 1 base. The CDR3 contains 15 residues. The DNA of the CDR3 is TGTGCCAGCAGTTTATCAGCGGGGGGCCAAGAGACCCAGTACTTC. Its translation is CASSLSAGGQETQYF.

J is TRBJ2-7 and V is TRBV10-3, with D tentatively TRBD2 (5 bases). This CDR3 is built from 13 residues. V was clipped by 7 bases and J by 1 base, with 11 bases between them. Germline lookup yields CDR1 ENHRY and CDR2 SYGVKD. The DNA for the CDR3 is TGTGCCATCAAGAGAGGGCCTTCCTACGAGCAGTACTTC. It specifies CAIKRGPSYEQYF.

This clonotype was seen a single time. Mismatch with germline at one junction end may stem from a read error. This chain uses TRBV2 with TRBJ1-4, with D possibly being TRBD1 (6 bases). The CDR3 contains 14 residues. The germline CDR1 and CDR2 sequences are SNHLY and FYNNEI. CDR3 coding DNA: TGTGCCGGCAGGGGAGCAGCAACTAATGAAAAACTGTTTTTT. It is translated as CAGRGAATNEKLFF.

This clonotype was seen a single time. V and J are TRBV11-1 and TRBJ2-3, with 8 bases identical to TRBD2. V gave up 5 bases and J gave up 5 bases; unmatched junction bases: 9. In germline, CDR1 is SGHAT, CDR2 FQDESV (reference sequence). The CDR3 is 15 residues long. The DNA for the CDR3 is TGTGCCAGCAGCCCCGACGGGGGGGCGGGAGATACGCAGTATTTT. Translating it yields CASSPDGGAGDTQYF.

The table lists this clonotype with many counts. The chain combines TRBV9 with TRBJ2-3; 7 nucleotides line up with TRBD2. Germline V lookup: CDR1 SGDLS, CDR2 YYNGEE. The CDR3 contains 15 residues. The junction had 3 bases not matched to a gene; V was cut back by 0 bases and J by 2 bases. The CDR3 DNA sequence: TGTGCCAGCAGCGTAGAAGCGGGGCACACAGATACGCAGTATTTT. It specifies CASSVEAGHTDTQYF. Looking up the rest from reference TRBV9 and TRBJ2-3 gives the full variable domain: DSGVTQTPKHLITATGQRVTLRCSPRSGDLSVYWYQQSLDQGLQFLIQYYNGEERAKGNILERFSAQQFPDLHSELNLSSLELGDSALYFCASSVEAGHTDTQYFGPGTRLTVL.

In this sample, this clonotype turned up many times. The J gene is TRBJ1-4, the V gene TRBV19, with 7 bases identical to TRBD1. This CDR3 contains 14 residues. Germline-derived CDR1 and CDR2 are LNHDA and SQIVND (reference sequence). After removal of 11 bases from V and 10 bases from J, the junction contained 16 bases not matched to a gene. In DNA form, the CDR3 reads TGTGCCGGGAGACAGGGTCCAAGAGCGGGAAAACTGTTTTTT. Translation gives CAGRQGPRAGKLFF.